This T cell receptor beta chain originates from a study of response to subunit inactivated influenza vaccine. The study, taken as a whole, reports: Each seasonal influenza vaccination recruits few new T cells, the authors suggested.

TCRdb re-analysed the RT-PCR reads in MiXCR, keeping a single row per CDR3 protein. The table lists hundreds of thousands of distinct CDR3 sequences, roughly 18% of them singletons. A remark on this clonotype: Its specificity is unknown.

The CDR3 length is 14 residues. The V and J ends lost 5 bases and 8 bases, in that order; junction bases with no gene match: 8. The source material was PBMCs from blood, sampled 5 to 6 days after vaccination. This receptor was taken from a man aged 45-65 years who received an inactivated influenza vaccine. The genes are TRBV12-3 or TRBV12-4 and TRBJ2-1, with 8 bases aligning to TRBD2. The CDR3, as DNA: TGTGCCAGCAGTACCGGGACTAGAAGTGATGAGCAGTTCTTC. It encodes CASSTGTRSDEQFF.